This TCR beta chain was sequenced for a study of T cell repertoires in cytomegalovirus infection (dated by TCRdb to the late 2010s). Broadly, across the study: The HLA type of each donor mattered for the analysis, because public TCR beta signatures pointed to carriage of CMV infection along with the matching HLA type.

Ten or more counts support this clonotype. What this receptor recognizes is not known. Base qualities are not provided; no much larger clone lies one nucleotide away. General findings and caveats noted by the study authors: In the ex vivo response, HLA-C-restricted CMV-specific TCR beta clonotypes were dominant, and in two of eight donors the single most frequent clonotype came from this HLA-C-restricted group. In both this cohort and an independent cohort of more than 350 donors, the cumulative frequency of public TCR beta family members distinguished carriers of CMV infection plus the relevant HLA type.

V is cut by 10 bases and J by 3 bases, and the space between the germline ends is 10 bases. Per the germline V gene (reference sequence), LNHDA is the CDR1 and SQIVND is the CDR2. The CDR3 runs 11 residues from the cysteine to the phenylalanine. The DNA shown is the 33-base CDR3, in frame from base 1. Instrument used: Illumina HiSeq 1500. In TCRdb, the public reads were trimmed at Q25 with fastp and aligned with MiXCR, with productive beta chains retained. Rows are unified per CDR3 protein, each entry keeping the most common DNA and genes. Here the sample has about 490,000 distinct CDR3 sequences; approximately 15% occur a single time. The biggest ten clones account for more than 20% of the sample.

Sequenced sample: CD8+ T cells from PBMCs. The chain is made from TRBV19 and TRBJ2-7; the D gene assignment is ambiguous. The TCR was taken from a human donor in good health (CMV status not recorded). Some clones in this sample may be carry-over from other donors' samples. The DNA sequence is TGTGCCACCCAAAGAGGCTACGAGCAGTACTTC. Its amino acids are CATQRGYEQYF.